Given below is one T cell receptor (beta chain) in context. Other DNA sequences in this specimen translate into the identical CDR3. This specimen belongs to a study of shared clonotypes between healthy human individuals. Libraries were prepared by immunoSEQ multiplex PCR; TCRdb keeps only in-frame clonotypes and omits some of them. The table includes 1.5 million to 2.5 million clones, around 96% detected once. Naive CD8 cells lacked CD45RO and underwent positive selection for CCR7, leaving out terminally differentiated effector memory CD45RA+ cells. This CDR3 is 11 amino acids long. V was pared by 0 bases and J by 2 bases, with 2 bases between. Germline V CDR1 and CDR2: SQVTM, ANQGSEA.

The J gene is TRBJ2-7, the V gene TRBV29-1; D is unclear. The sample comprised naive CD8+ T cells sorted from blood. The clonotype was recovered from a young man in good health. The CDR3 sequence: CSVEEAYEQYF. The CDR3, as DNA: TGCAGCGTTGAAGAGGCCTACGAGCAGTACTTC.